This TCR beta chain was found in a study of long-term antiretroviral therapy in people with HIV. Trimming took 3 bases from V and 5 from J; bases not matched to a gene: 3. The CDR3 covers 14 residues. From germline, CDR1 is KGHSH and CDR2 LQKENI. At survey level, the immunoSEQ assay was run in its v3.0 version. Method: immunoSEQ multiplex PCR; TCRdb's copy keeps in-frame clones and lacks some. The top ten clones hold around 10% of a sample with tens of thousands of clones, 85% of them seen once. The V call is TRBV18, the J call TRBJ2-1; 8 nucleotides agree with TRBD2. The receptor was isolated from a man in his forties or fifties with HIV. The sample was unsorted PBMCs, taken 2.3 years after starting antiretroviral therapy. Written as DNA, the CDR3 is TGTGCCAGCTCACCGATAGCGGGAAACAATGAGCAGTTCTTC. Residues: CASSPIAGNNEQFF.